The clone carrying this T cell receptor beta chain appeared once. The antigen is unknown. The record originates from a study of cytomegalovirus exposure and HLA in healthy donors. V lost 6 bases and J lost 0, with 11 bases in between. The length of the CDR3 is 14 residues. Per the germline V gene, CDR1 is MNHNS and CDR2 is SASEGT. Assay used: immunoSEQ multiplex PCR; TCRdb lists only in-frame clones, some missing. In the table there are over 70,000 clones, about 90% of which are singletons. Separate from the roughly 700-subject first cohort was the roughly 130-subject validation cohort, to which the donors belonged. Study results and caveats: Despite most TCR sequences being rare, some public TCRs occurred in many donors.

The receptor was derived from a woman between 18 and 29 years old in good health and CMV-seropositive. Material for sequencing was PBMCs. J is TRBJ1-1 and V is TRBV6-1, with a possible D match to TRBD1 (6 bases). The CDR3 nucleotides read TGTGCCAGCAGGGCTGGACAGATGAACACTGAAGCTTTCTTT. Residues: CASRAGQMNTEAFF.